What follows is one T cell receptor (beta chain) and its context. Its antigen is unknown. These data are taken from a study of beta chain features in type 1 diabetes. Study context: The patient and healthy donor groups were comparable for age, gender and cell yields. The study examined about 100 million sorted cells across all samples. General study results and limits: TCRB CDR3s from Type 1 diabetes patients were moderately but significantly shorter in all four CD4+ subsets.

Every single donor gave one heparinised blood draw, and these averaged roughly 0.11 L. All of the isolated RNA was reverse transcribed, so expressed TCRB transcripts were sequenced. Clones were read by immunoSEQ multiplex PCR, and TCRdb kept only the in-frame ones, dropping some. The table lists fewer than 250,000 clones, 9.6% of them singletons, with 0.03% to 0.04% in the top ten. CDR1 is SGHTA, CDR2 FQGNSA, per germline. CDR3 size: 15 residues. Trimming cost V 1 base and J 7 bases, with 14 bases left between them. Sequences were obtained from naive CD4+ T cells from blood. The receptor comes from a woman younger than 35 in good health. J is TRBJ1-5 and V is TRBV7-2; D is ambiguous. For the CDR3, the DNA is TGTGCCAGCAGCTTAGTCCTAGACTCGGGGCAGCCCCAGCATTTT. Translating it yields CASSLVLDSGQPQHF.